Below, 27 T cell receptor beta chains from the same sample are listed, as sequenced in a study of T cell responses to AZD1222 COVID-19 vaccine. Some clones are missing from TCRdb's copy, which holds only in-frame ones; the method was immunoSEQ multiplex PCR. The repertoire holds about 99,000 clones, with roughly 89% as singletons. Source: peripheral blood, taken on day 0 of AZD1222 vaccination. The receptors come from an adult in good health.

Here the CDR3 reads CASTSLKGPTGSYEQYF. Here the CDR3 DNA reads TGTGCCAGCACCTCGCTAAAAGGACCGACAGGGTCCTACGAGCAGTACTTC. The J gene is TRBJ2-7, the V gene TRBV11-2, with TRBD1 matching over 7 bases. Looked up from germline, CDR1 is SGHAT and CDR2 is FQNNGV. This CDR3 region has 17 residues. The J segment lost 1 base and the V segment lost 7 bases, leaving 16 bases of the junction unmatched. The whole variable domain, remainder taken from reference TRBV11-2 and TRBJ2-7, is EAGVAQSPRYKIIEKRQSVAFWCNPISGHATLYWYQQILGQGPKLLIQFQNNGVVDDSQLPKDRFSAERLKGVDSTLKIQPAKLEDSAVYLCASTSLKGPTGSYEQYFGPGTRLTVT.

This CDR3 reads CASSEMRQGSGELFF. The CDR3 DNA reads TGTGCCAGCAGTGAAATGAGACAGGGAAGCGGGGAGCTGTTTTTT. The rearrangement joins TRBV6-1 to TRBJ2-2, with TRBD1 matching 7 bases. Germline CDR1 is MNHNS and CDR2 is SASEGT. The CDR3 has 15 amino acids. V lost 2 bases to trimming and J lost 7 bases; unmatched junction nucleotides: 7.

V usage is TRBV10-1 and J usage is TRBJ2-7; D gene uncertain. Trimming cost V 2 bases and J 3 bases, with 8 bases left between them. The germline gives CDR1 WNHNN, CDR2 SYGVQD (reference sequence). CDR3 length: 13 residues. CDR3: CASSEKVGYEQYF. DNA for the CDR3: TGCGCCAGCAGTGAGAAGGTCGGCTACGAGCAGTACTTC.

The chain has TRBV28 and TRBJ1-2, with TRBD1 identical over 9 bases. Germline CDR1 is MDHEN and CDR2 is SYDVKM. The ends lost 5 bases at V and 7 bases at J; junction bases unmatched: 11. The CDR3 consists of 15 residues. Here the CDR3 reads CASSPPSGTGFGYTF. CDR3 nucleotide sequence: TGTGCCAGCAGTCCCCCTTCCGGGACAGGGTTTGGCTACACCTTC.

The chain recombines TRBV6-4 with TRBJ2-3, with no clear D. Germline V gene sequence: CDR1 MRHNA, CDR2 SNTAGT. CDR3 size: 13 residues. The V end lost 5 bases, the J end lost 3 bases, and 9 bases lay between the germline ends. In nucleotides, the CDR3 is TGTGCCAGCAGTATAAGAACAACAGATACGCAGTATTTT. Residues: CASSIRTTDTQYF.

The table lists this clone with a count of one. The chain is built from TRBV3-1 (or the pseudogene TRBV3-2) and TRBJ1-1; D remains unclear. This CDR3 has 14 residues. In germline, CDR1 is LGHDT, CDR2 YNNKEL (reference sequence). Trimming took 6 bases from V and 6 from J, leaving 17 bases between them. CDR3 region: CASSPGGRNAEAFF. In DNA, the CDR3 is TGTGCCAGCAGTCCCGGTGGGCGCAACGCTGAAGCTTTCTTT.

The chain recombines TRBV7-9 with TRBJ2-7; possibly TRBD2 for D (6 bases). V lost 3 bases to trimming and J lost 2 bases, with 11 bases between them. Germline V gene data show CDR1 as SEHNR and CDR2 as FQNEAQ (reference sequence). The CDR3 has 14 amino acids. The CDR3 DNA is TGTGCCAGCAGCTTCCGGGACTTTACCTACGAGCAGTACTTC. Translation: CASSFRDFTYEQYF.

The J gene is TRBJ1-1, the V gene TRBV24-1, with D possibly being TRBD1 (6 bases). Per the germline V gene, CDR1 is KGHDR and CDR2 is SFDVKD. This CDR3 is 14 amino acids long. Between the trimmed V and J ends, which lost 7 bases and 0 bases, there was a span of 11 bases. The CDR3 bases are TGTGCCACCAGGTCAGGGGTTCTGAACACTGAAGCTTTCTTT. This gives the protein CATRSGVLNTEAFF.

The rearrangement links TRBV19 to TRBJ2-7; TRBD2 might be the D (6 bases). V gave up 3 bases and J gave up 3 bases, with 18 bases separating them. CDR3 length: 16 amino acids. Germline V lookup: CDR1 LNHDA, CDR2 SQIVND (reference sequence). The CDR3 DNA reads as TGTGCCAGTAGTATTCGCGGGAACCCGAGGGGCTACGAGCAGTACTTC. It yields the protein CASSIRGNPRGYEQYF.

This chain links TRBV3-1 (or the pseudogene TRBV3-2) with TRBJ2-7; D gene ambiguous. Germline V gene sequence: CDR1 LGHDT, CDR2 YNNKEL (reference sequence). The CDR3 runs to 14 residues. Trimming pared 1 base from V and 3 bases from J, leaving 10 bases between. The DNA of the CDR3 is TGTGCCAGCAGCCAAGGGGCCAGTTACTACGAGCAGTACTTC. It translates to CASSQGASYYEQYF.

This chain uses TRBV29-1 with TRBJ1-2; no clear D. The CDR3 contains 13 residues. Germline values: CDR1 SQVTM, CDR2 ANQGSEA. Trimming took 4 bases from V and 6 from J, leaving 15 bases between them. The CDR3 nucleotides read TGCAGCGTTGGAGGCCTGCGAGGAAATGGCTACACCTTC. Translating it yields CSVGGLRGNGYTF.

This chain uses TRBV25-1 with TRBJ1-1; no definite D call. Germline values: CDR1 MGHDK, CDR2 SYGVNS. Trimming left V 8 bases short and J 0 bases short, with 7 bases between. This CDR3 is 12 amino acids long. The CDR3 spells CASLGVNTEAFF. The DNA for the CDR3 is TGTGCCAGCCTCGGTGTGAACACTGAAGCTTTCTTT. Looking up the rest from reference TRBV25-1 and TRBJ1-1 gives the full variable domain: EADIYQTPRYLVIGTGKKITLECSQTMGHDKMYWYQQDPGMELHLIHYSYGVNSTEKGDLSSESTVSRIRTEHFPLTLESARPSHTSQYLCASLGVNTEAFFGQGTRLTVV.

V is TRBV4-1 and J is TRBJ2-7; 12 bases agree with TRBD2. Germline V gene sequence: CDR1 MGHRA, CDR2 YSYEKL. V lost 1 base, J lost 2 bases, and 0 bases stayed unmatched. CDR3 length: 15 amino acids. The CDR3 spells CASSQASGRAYEQYF. CDR3 coding DNA: TGCGCCAGCAGCCAAGCTAGCGGGAGGGCCTACGAGCAGTACTTC.

This sequence joins TRBV28 and TRBJ2-1; 9 nucleotides match TRBD2. CDR1 and CDR2 (germline): MDHEN, SYDVKM. The CDR3 covers 14 residues. J lost 8 bases, V lost 6 bases, and 8 bases had no gene match. CDR3 amino acids: CASRLAGAGYEQFF. CDR3 sequence (DNA): TGTGCCAGCAGATTAGCGGGAGCCGGCTATGAGCAGTTCTTC. The full variable domain, with the rest looked up from reference TRBV28 and TRBJ2-1, is DVKVTQSSRYLVKRTGEKVFLECVQDMDHENMFWYRQDPGLGLRLIYFSYDVKMKEKGDIPEGYSVSREKKERFSLILESASTNQTSMYLCASRLAGAGYEQFFGPGTRLTVL.

The chain uses TRBV7-3 and TRBJ2-5, with 12 positions matching TRBD1. J lost 5 bases, V lost 2 bases, and 3 bases had no gene match. Germline V gives CDR1 SGHTA, CDR2 FQGTGA. The CDR3 has 15 residues. CDR3 region: CASSLLGTGGETQYF. The CDR3 DNA follows: TGTGCCAGCAGCTTATTAGGGACAGGGGGCGAGACCCAGTACTTC.

The chain recombines TRBV4-3 with TRBJ2-2; TRBD2 aligns across 8 bases. Germline CDR1 reads LGHNA; CDR2 reads YSLEER. V shed 4 bases and J 8 bases; nucleotides not matched to a gene: 15. This CDR3 comprises 17 residues. The CDR3 sequence: CASSPGLGISLGGELFF. The CDR3, as DNA: TGCGCCAGCAGCCCGGGACTAGGGATTTCACTTGGGGGGGAGCTGTTTTTT.

This chain links TRBV30 with TRBJ1-1, with 8 nucleotides matching TRBD1. Per germline, CDR1 GTSNPN and CDR2 SVGIG (reference sequence). V dropped 4 bases and J dropped 3; count of bases not matched to a gene: 4. CDR3 length equals 13 residues. CDR3 protein: CAWNRGQDTEAFF. The CDR3 DNA reads as TGTGCCTGGAACAGGGGACAGGACACTGAAGCTTTCTTT.

The gene calls are TRBV3-1 (or the pseudogene TRBV3-2) and TRBJ2-4; a possible D gene is TRBD1 (6 bases). The germline V and J ends were trimmed by 2 bases and 1 base, with 15 bases remaining between them. CDR3 length: 17 amino acids. Germline V gives CDR1 LGHDT, CDR2 YNNKEL (reference sequence). CDR3 in DNA: TGTGCCAGCAGCCAATTTTCAGGGGCGGCGGCCAAAAACATTCAGTACTTC. Its protein is CASSQFSGAAAKNIQYF.

This clone was seen a few times. The rearrangement joins TRBV18 to TRBJ1-1; no clear D. The CDR3 totals 14 residues. Germline lookup yields CDR1 KGHSH and CDR2 LQKENI. Trimming cost V 8 bases and J 1 base, with 14 bases left between them. CDR3 loop: CASRINDGNTEAFF. CDR3 nucleotides: TGTGCCAGCCGAATTAATGACGGGAACACTGAAGCTTTCTTT.

The chain couples TRBV9 to TRBJ2-7; the match to TRBD1 covers 8 bases. Germline assignment: CDR1 SGDLS and CDR2 YYNGEE. Trimming cost V 0 bases and J 2 bases; bases outside gene matches: 4. The CDR3 covers 15 residues. This CDR3 reads CASSVATGVAYEQYF. In DNA form, the CDR3 reads TGTGCCAGCAGCGTAGCGACAGGGGTTGCCTACGAGCAGTACTTC.

In its sample, this clone was seen once. The chain is built from TRBV7-8 and TRBJ1-4, with unresolved D. The germline gives CDR1 SGHVS, CDR2 FQNEAQ. CDR3 length: 19 amino acids. V lost 1 base to trimming and J lost 0 bases, with 18 bases between them. CDR3 DNA: TGTGCCAGCAGCTTAGGCGGATTTACAACTCTTGCAACTAATGAAAAACTGTTTTTT. The encoded protein is CASSLGGFTTLATNEKLFF.

This chain joins TRBV27 and TRBJ1-2, with TRBD1 matching 9 bases. The CDR3 contains 13 residues. Trimming took 5 bases from V and 7 from J; bases not matched to a gene: 5. Germline loops: CDR1 MNHEY, CDR2 SMNVEV (reference sequence). The CDR3 DNA is TGTGCCAGCAGTGAGGGGACAGGGTCTGGCTACACCTTC. It specifies CASSEGTGSGYTF.

The chain uses TRBV11-2 and TRBJ1-2, with D uncertain. The CDR3 length is 13 residues. Trimming left V 3 bases short and J 2 bases short, with 7 bases between. The germline V gene has CDR1 SGHAT and CDR2 FQNNGV. CDR3 sequence reads: CASSFGWNYGYTF. Here the CDR3 DNA reads TGTGCCAGCAGCTTCGGGTGGAACTATGGCTACACCTTC. The full variable domain, with the rest looked up from reference TRBV11-2 and TRBJ1-2, is EAGVAQSPRYKIIEKRQSVAFWCNPISGHATLYWYQQILGQGPKLLIQFQNNGVVDDSQLPKDRFSAERLKGVDSTLKIQPAKLEDSAVYLCASSFGWNYGYTFGSGTRLTVV.

The chain is built from TRBV11-2 and TRBJ1-6, with D perhaps TRBD1 (6 bases). The germline V and J ends were trimmed by 10 bases and 0 bases, with 13 bases remaining between them. Per the germline V gene, CDR1 is SGHAT and CDR2 is FQNNGV. CDR3 length: 15 residues. The CDR3 coding sequence is TGTGCCATACAGGGTTCTAGCTCCTATAATTCACCCCTCCACTTT. This encodes CAIQGSSSYNSPLHF.

This rearrangement joins TRBV10-1 to TRBJ2-7; 11 bases are a match to TRBD2. Germline trimming cut 6 bases from V and 3 bases from J; bases unmatched to any gene: 7. The CDR3 totals 15 residues. Germline CDR1 reads WNHNN; CDR2 reads SYGVQD (reference sequence). CDR3 in DNA: TGCGCCAGCAGCCCAGGGGGGACTAGCGGCTACGAGCAGTACTTC. It yields the protein CASSPGGTSGYEQYF.

The chain has TRBV23-1 and TRBJ2-6, with a weak D call TRBD1 (7 bases). TRBV23-1 is annotated as an ORF whose role is uncertain. The V end was cut by 7 bases, the J end by 2 bases, with 12 bases between. This CDR3 has 15 amino acids. Here the CDR3 reads CASNTRGAGANVLTF. In DNA, the CDR3 is TGCGCCAGCAATACCAGGGGGGCTGGGGCCAACGTCCTGACTTTC.

The chain couples TRBV28 to TRBJ1-4; D is possibly TRBD1 (6 bases). Germline CDR1 and CDR2: MDHEN and SYDVKM. V lost 3 bases and J lost 1, with 12 bases in between. CDR3 length: 16 residues. CDR3: CASSFGGGGTNEKLFF. The CDR3 region has the DNA TGTGCCAGCAGTTTTGGGGGCGGGGGAACTAATGAAAAACTGTTTTTT.